This T cell receptor (beta chain) comes out of a study of T-cell reconstitution after alpha-beta-depleted transplantation in children. This clonotype was detected a few times. Unique molecular identifiers tagged the TCRbeta library. TCRdb used MiXCR to reprocess the PCR reads, holding one entry per CDR3 protein. The profile shows a few hundred thousand distinct CDR3 sequences, 10% to 13% of them singletons. The TCR sequence derives from a human donor who donated a stem cell graft to a child with acute lymphoblastic leukemia. The sequenced sample was PBMCs from the stem cell graft donor, obtained from the stem cell graft.

This chain's CDR3 is CASSSLQGYSGNTIYF. Written as DNA, the CDR3 is TGTGCCAGCAGCTCGCTACAGGGATACTCTGGAAACACCATATATTTT. The chain joins TRBV9 to TRBJ1-3; a weak D match, TRBD1 (6 bases). Per germline, CDR1 SGDLS and CDR2 YYNGEE. V was shortened by 4 bases and J by 0 bases, with 14 bases between the two germline ends. This CDR3 contains 16 residues.